The 13 T cell receptor beta chains listed next were all sequenced from one sample in a study of CXCR3-negative and CXCR3-positive naive CD8 T cells. The TRB libraries of cDNA were built by UMI-labeled 5' RACE. TCRdb re-called the 5' RACE reads; every CDR3 protein appears as one record, without DNA. The sample's table shows about 42,000 distinct CDR3 sequences. Sequencing used naive CXCR3- CD8+ T cells from blood. The subset is: CD45RO-CCR7+CD27+CD95- naive CD8+ T cells lacking CXCR3 (TNR3-). These TCRs come from a human donor in good health. Some clones in this sample may be carry-over from other donors' samples.

The rearrangement joins TRBV5-1 to TRBJ1-1. The length of the CDR3 is 14 residues. CDR1 and CDR2 (germline): SGHRS, YFSETQ. Here the CDR3 reads CASSLAGIGTEAFF.

The V call is TRBV6-5, the J call TRBJ2-1. Germline V gene data show CDR1 as MNHEY and CDR2 as SVGAGI. CDR3 length: 15 residues. CDR3 region: CASSYVGSSYNEQFF.

CDR3 residues: CASTPNPGVNTGELFF. The chain links TRBV19 to TRBJ2-2; with no DNA, the TCRdb D assignment of TRBD2 cannot be verified. This CDR3 spans 16 amino acids. Germline CDR1 reads LNHDA; CDR2 reads SQIVND (reference sequence).

CDR3 in amino acids: CASSSQGGSDTQYF. J is TRBJ2-3 and V is TRBV6-4; the D call from TCRdb, TRBD1, cannot be confirmed without DNA. Germline V gene lookup returns CDR1 MRHNA and CDR2 SNTAGT. The CDR3 loop spans 14 amino acids.

The V call is TRBV15, the J call TRBJ2-3. CDR1 is LNHNV, CDR2 YYDKDF, per germline (reference sequence). There are 12 residues in the CDR3. This CDR3 reads CATVGSTDTQYF.

The V and J genes are TRBV29-1 and TRBJ2-2; the D call from TCRdb, TRBD2, cannot be confirmed without DNA. CDR1 and CDR2 (germline): SQVTM, ANQGSEA. The CDR3 sequence is 11 residues long. The CDR3 sequence is CSVGRAGELFF.

The V call is TRBV15, the J call TRBJ2-7; the TRBD1 assignment by TCRdb is unverifiable without DNA. This CDR3 region has 15 residues. Germline CDR1 reads LNHNV; CDR2 reads YYDKDF (reference sequence). The CDR3 protein is CATSPWLSATSEQYF. The full variable domain, rest sourced from reference TRBV15 and TRBJ2-7, is DAMVIQNPRYQVTQFGKPVTLSCSQTLNHNVMYWYQQKSSQAPKLLFHYYDKDFNNEADTPDNFQSRRPNTSFCFLDIRSPGLGDTAMYLCATSPWLSATSEQYFGPGTRLTVT.

The rearrangement links TRBV20-1 to TRBJ1-2. CDR1 is DFQATT and CDR2 is SNEGSKA in the germline V gene (reference sequence). The CDR3 covers 13 residues. The CDR3 reads CSANHPDFYGYTF.

CDR3 amino acids: CASSTSGGGEKLFF. The genes are TRBV12-3 or TRBV12-4 and TRBJ1-4; no DNA is available, so the TRBD1 call from TCRdb remains unchecked. This CDR3 comprises 14 residues.

The gene calls are TRBV7-7 and TRBJ2-2; TCRdb's assignment of TRBD1 cannot be checked, as there is no DNA. This CDR3 has 14 residues. Germline-derived CDR1 and CDR2 are SSHAT and FNYEAQ (reference sequence). The CDR3 region is CASKLGGSTGELFF.

The chain has TRBV29-1 and TRBJ1-1. Germline values: CDR1 SQVTM, CDR2 ANQGSEA. This CDR3 has 12 amino acids. CDR3 residues: CSVQVSGTEAFF. Full variable domain (remainder filled in from reference TRBV29-1 and TRBJ1-1): SAVISQKPSRDICQRGTSLTIQCQVDSQVTMMFWYRQQPGQSLTLIATANQGSEATYESGFVIDKFPISRPNLTFSTLTVSNMSPEDSSIYLCSVQVSGTEAFFGQGTRLTVV.

This chain uses TRBV20-1 with TRBJ1-3. CDR1 is DFQATT, CDR2 SNEGSKA, per germline (reference sequence). This CDR3 has 16 residues. CDR3 sequence reads: CSAQSAAGVSGNTIYF.

The V call is TRBV5-1, the J call TRBJ1-2. Per germline, CDR1 SGHRS and CDR2 YFSETQ. The CDR3 consists of 14 residues. This chain's CDR3 is CASSLEGIGDGYTF.